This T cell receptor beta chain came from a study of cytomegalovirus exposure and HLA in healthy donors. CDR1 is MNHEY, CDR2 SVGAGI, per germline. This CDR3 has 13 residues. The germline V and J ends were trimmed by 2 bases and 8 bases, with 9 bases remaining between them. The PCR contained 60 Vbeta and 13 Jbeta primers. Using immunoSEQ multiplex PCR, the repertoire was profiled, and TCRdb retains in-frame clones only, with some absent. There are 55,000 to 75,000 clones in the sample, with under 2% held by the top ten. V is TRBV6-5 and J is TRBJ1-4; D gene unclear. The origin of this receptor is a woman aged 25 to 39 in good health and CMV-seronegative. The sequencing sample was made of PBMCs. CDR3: CASSYLSEEKLFF. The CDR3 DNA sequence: TGTGCCAGCAGTTACCTTTCCGAGGAAAAACTGTTTTTT.